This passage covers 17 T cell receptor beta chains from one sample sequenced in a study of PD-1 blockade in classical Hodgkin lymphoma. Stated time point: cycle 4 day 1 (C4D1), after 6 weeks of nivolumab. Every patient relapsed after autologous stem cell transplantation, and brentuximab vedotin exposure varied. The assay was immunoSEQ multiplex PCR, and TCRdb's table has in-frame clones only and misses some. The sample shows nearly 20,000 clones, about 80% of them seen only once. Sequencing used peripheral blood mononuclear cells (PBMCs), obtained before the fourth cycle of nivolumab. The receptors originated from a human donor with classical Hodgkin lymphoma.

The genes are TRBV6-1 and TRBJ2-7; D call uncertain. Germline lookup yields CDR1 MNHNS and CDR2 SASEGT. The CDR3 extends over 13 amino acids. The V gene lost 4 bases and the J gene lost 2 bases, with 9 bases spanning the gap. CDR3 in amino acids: CASSVEHTYEQYF. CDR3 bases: TGTGCCAGCAGTGTAGAACATACCTACGAGCAGTACTTC.

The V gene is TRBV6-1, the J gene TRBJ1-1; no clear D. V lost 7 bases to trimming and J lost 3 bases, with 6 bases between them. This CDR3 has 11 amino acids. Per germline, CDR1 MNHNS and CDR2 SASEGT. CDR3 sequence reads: CASTGYTEAFF. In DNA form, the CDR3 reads TGTGCCAGCACGGGTTACACTGAAGCTTTCTTT.

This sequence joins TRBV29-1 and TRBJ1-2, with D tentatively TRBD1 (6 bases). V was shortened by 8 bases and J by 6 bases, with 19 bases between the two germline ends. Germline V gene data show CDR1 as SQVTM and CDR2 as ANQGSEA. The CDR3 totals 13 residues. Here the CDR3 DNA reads TGCAGCCCCGGCGGAGACAGGCAGGATGGCTACACCTTC. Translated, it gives CSPGGDRQDGYTF. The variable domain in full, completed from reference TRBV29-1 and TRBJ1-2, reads SAVISQKPSRDICQRGTSLTIQCQVDSQVTMMFWYRQQPGQSLTLIATANQGSEATYESGFVIDKFPISRPNLTFSTLTVSNMSPEDSSIYLCSPGGDRQDGYTFGSGTRLTVV.

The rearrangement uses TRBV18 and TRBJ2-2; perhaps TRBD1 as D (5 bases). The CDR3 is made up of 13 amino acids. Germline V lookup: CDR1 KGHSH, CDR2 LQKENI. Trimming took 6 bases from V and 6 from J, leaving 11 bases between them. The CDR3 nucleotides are TGTGCCAGCTCCCTCCAACAGGCCGGGGAGCTGTTTTTT. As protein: CASSLQQAGELFF.

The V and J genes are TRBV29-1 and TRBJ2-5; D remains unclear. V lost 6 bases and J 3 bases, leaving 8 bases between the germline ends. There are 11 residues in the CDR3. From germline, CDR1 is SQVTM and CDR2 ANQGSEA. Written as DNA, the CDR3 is TGCAGCGTCTGGGGTAAAGAGACCCAGTACTTC. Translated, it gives CSVWGKETQYF.

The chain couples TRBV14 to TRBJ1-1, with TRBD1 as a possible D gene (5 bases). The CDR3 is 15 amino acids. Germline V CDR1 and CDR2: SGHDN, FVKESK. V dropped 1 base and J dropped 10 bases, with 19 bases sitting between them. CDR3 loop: CASSQAGTGTARAFF. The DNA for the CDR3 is TGTGCCAGCAGCCAAGCCGGAACAGGTACGGCTAGAGCTTTCTTT. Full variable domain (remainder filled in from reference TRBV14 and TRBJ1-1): EAGVTQFPSHSVIEKGQTVTLRCDPISGHDNLYWYRRVMGKEIKFLLHFVKESKQDESGMPNNRFLAERTGGTYSTLKVQPAELEDSGVYFCASSQAGTGTARAFFGQGTRLTVV.

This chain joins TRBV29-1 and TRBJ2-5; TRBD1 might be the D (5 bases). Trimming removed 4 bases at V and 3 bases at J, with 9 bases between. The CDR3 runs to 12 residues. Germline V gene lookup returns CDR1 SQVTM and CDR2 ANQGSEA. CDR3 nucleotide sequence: TGCAGCGTTGGGGTGACAGAAGAGACCCAGTACTTC. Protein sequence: CSVGVTEETQYF.

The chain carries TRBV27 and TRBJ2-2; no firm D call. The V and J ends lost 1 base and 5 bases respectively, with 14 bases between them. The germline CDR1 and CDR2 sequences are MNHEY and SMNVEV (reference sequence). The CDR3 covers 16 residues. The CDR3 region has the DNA TGTGCCAGCAGTTTATGGGGTGGACGTCCTACCGGGGAGCTGTTTTTT. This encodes CASSLWGGRPTGELFF.

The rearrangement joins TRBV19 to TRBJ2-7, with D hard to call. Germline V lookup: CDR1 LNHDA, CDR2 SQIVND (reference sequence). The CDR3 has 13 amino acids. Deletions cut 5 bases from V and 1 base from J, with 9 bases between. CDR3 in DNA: TGTGCCAGTAGTTTCGCACTTTCCTACGAGCAGTACTTC. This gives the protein CASSFALSYEQYF.

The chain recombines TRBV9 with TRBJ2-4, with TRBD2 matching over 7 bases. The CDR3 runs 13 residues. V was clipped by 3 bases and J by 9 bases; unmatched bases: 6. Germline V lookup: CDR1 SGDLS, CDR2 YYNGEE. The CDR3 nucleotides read TGTGCCAGCAGCGGGGTAGGCGGGAGCATTCAGTACTTC. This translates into CASSGVGGSIQYF.

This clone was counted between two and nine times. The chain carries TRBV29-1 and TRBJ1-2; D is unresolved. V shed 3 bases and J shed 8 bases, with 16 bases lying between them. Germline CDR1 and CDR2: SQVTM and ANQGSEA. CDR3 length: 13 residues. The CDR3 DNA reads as TGCAGCGTTGACCCGGACGGGGTGGGGGGCTACACCTTC. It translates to CSVDPDGVGGYTF. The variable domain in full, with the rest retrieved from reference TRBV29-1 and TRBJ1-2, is SAVISQKPSRDICQRGTSLTIQCQVDSQVTMMFWYRQQPGQSLTLIATANQGSEATYESGFVIDKFPISRPNLTFSTLTVSNMSPEDSSIYLCSVDPDGVGGYTFGSGTRLTVV.

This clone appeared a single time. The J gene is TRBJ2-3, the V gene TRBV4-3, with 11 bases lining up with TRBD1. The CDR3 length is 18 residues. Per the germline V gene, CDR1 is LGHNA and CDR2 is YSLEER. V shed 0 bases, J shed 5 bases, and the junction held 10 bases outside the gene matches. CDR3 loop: CASSQEFLGGQGGDTQYF. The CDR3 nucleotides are TGCGCCAGCAGCCAAGAGTTCCTTGGGGGACAGGGGGGAGATACGCAGTATTTT.

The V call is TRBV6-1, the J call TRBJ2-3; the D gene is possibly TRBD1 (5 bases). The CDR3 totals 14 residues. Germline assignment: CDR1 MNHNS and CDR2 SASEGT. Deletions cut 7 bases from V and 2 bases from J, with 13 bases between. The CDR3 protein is CASTLGAATDTQYF. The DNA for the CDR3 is TGTGCCAGCACCCTAGGGGCAGCCACAGATACGCAGTATTTT.

The CDR3 loop reads CASEREKLFF. CDR3 DNA sequence: TGTGCCAGCGAGAGGGAAAAACTGTTTTTT. This chain joins TRBV6-5 and TRBJ1-4; the D is unclear. The CDR3 covers 10 residues. Germline CDR1 MNHEY, CDR2 SVGAGI. With 8 bases removed from V and 8 bases from J, the gap between germline ends came to 6 bases.

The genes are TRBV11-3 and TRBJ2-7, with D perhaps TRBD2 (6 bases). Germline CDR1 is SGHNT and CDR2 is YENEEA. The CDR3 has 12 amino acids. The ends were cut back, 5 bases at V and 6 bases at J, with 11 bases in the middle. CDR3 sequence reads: CASSALGGEQYF. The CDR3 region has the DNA TGTGCCAGCAGCGCACTCGGGGGCGAGCAGTACTTC.

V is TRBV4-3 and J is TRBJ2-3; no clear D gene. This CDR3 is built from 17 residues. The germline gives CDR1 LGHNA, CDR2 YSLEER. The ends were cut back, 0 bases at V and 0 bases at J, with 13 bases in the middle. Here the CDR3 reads CASSQDGGSWSTDTQYF. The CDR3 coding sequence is TGCGCCAGCAGCCAAGACGGCGGCAGCTGGAGCACAGATACGCAGTATTTT.

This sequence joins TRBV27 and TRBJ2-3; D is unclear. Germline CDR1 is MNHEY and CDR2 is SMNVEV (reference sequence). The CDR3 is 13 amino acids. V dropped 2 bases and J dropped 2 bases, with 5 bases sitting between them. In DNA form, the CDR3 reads TGTGCCAGCAGTTTACGGATCACAGATACGCAGTATTTT. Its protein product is CASSLRITDTQYF.